Detailed here is one T cell receptor (beta chain). No antigen is known for it. RNA transcripts gave rise to amplified TCR beta CDR3 regions. When the TCR CDR3 underwent first-round RT-PCR, the HTBI primer set was used. TCRdb reprocessed the multiplex PCR reads via MiXCR and lists one record per CDR3 protein. Here the sample spans a few hundred thousand distinct CDR3 sequences, 15% being singletons. The sample belongs to a study of T cells in Graves' hyperthyroidism and ophthalmopathy. Overall study results and limits: Progression to ophthalmopathy was predicted a median of roughly seven months early. Ophthalmopathy and stable hyperthyroidism were separated by a 13 V-J model.

The CDR3 is 15 amino acids. CDR1 is MNHEY and CDR2 is SMNVEV in the germline V gene (reference sequence). Trimming cost V 6 bases and J 5 bases, with 20 bases left between them. The gene calls are TRBV27 and TRBJ2-7, with TRBD2 as a possible D gene (6 bases). Sequenced sample: blood. The origin of this receptor is a woman aged 60-75 years with Graves' ophthalmopathy. The CDR3 region has the DNA TGTGCCAGCAGACCGTTGGGAGGAAAAGGCCACGAGCAGTACTTC. Its translation: CASRPLGGKGHEQYF.